The next 12 T cell receptor beta chains were all read from a single sample in a study of blood T cells in healthy people across ages. Through a sample-barcoded 5' primer and a J-beta primer mix, a second PCR was run for roughly 6 to 11 cycles. TCRdb ran MiXCR on the 5' RACE reads and lists one entry per CDR3 protein. The sample records roughly 2 million distinct CDR3 sequences, roughly 52% being singletons. The material sequenced was blood. The receptors derive from a woman aged 40 to 50 in good health.

The V call is TRBV5-1, the J call TRBJ2-1; D unclear. Germline CDR1 and CDR2: SGHRS and YFSETQ. V was trimmed by 0 bases and J by 13 bases, leaving 17 bases between them. The CDR3 sequence is 14 residues long. The CDR3 region has the DNA TGCGCCAGCAGCTTGGCTTCCAGTCAAGAGACCCAGTTCTTC. Protein product: CASSLASSQETQFF.

This sequence joins TRBV19 and TRBJ2-2; TRBD1 matches at 7 bases. Germline V gives CDR1 LNHDA, CDR2 SQIVND (reference sequence). V was pared by 4 bases and J by 3 bases, with 5 bases of the junction left unmatched. The CDR3 has 15 residues. CDR3 sequence (DNA): TGTGCCAGTAGTAGCCGGACAGGTTACACCGGGGAGCTGTTTTTT. This translates into CASSSRTGYTGELFF.

This chain links TRBV7-2 with TRBJ1-1; the D is unclear. CDR1 and CDR2 (germline): SGHTA, FQGNSA. The CDR3 is 17 residues long. Trimming shortened V by 9 bases and J by 1 base, and 24 bases separated the two germline ends. This CDR3 is CASTIRLVQRKNTEAFF. CDR3 in DNA: TGTGCCAGTACCATTCGCCTAGTACAGAGAAAGAACACTGAAGCTTTCTTT.

This clonotype has just a few counts. This chain joins TRBV12-3 or TRBV12-4 and TRBJ2-3; possible D gene TRBD1, 5 bases. CDR3 length: 13 residues. V lost 5 bases, J lost 4 bases, and 10 bases lay in between. CDR3 sequence (DNA): TGTGCCAGCAGTCGCCTAGGGGCAGATACGCAGTATTTT. Protein: CASSRLGADTQYF.

This rearrangement joins TRBV24-1 to TRBJ1-4; D is unclear. Germline CDR1 is KGHDR and CDR2 is SFDVKD. The V and J ends lost 2 bases and 10 bases respectively, with 10 bases between them. There are 13 residues in the CDR3. CDR3 protein: CATSDSGERKLFF. CDR3 DNA: TGTGCCACCAGTGATTCCGGAGAACGAAAACTGTTTTTT.

The sample holds a few counts of this clonotype. The CDR3 is CATNVGAGNYGYTF. In DNA, the CDR3 is TGTGCCACCAACGTGGGGGCGGGGAACTATGGCTACACCTTC. The rearrangement links TRBV15 to TRBJ1-2; possibly TRBD1 for D (6 bases). The CDR3 runs to 14 residues. Germline loops: CDR1 LNHNV, CDR2 YYDKDF (reference sequence). The ends were cut back, 7 bases at V and 2 bases at J, with 14 bases in the middle.

This clonotype was seen only a few times. The rearrangement uses TRBV6-2 or TRBV6-3 and TRBJ1-2; no firm D call. The germline V gene encodes CDR1 MNHEY and CDR2 SVGEGT. The germline V and J ends were trimmed by 5 bases and 8 bases, with 9 bases remaining between them. CDR3 length equals 11 residues. CDR3 loop: CASSPNWGYTF. CDR3 nucleotide sequence: TGTGCCAGCAGTCCGAATTGGGGCTACACCTTC.

The CDR3 DNA is TGCAGTGCTAGGCAGACAGGGGGCCGGGAGACCCAGTACTTC. Its protein product is CSARQTGGRETQYF. This rearrangement joins TRBV20-1 to TRBJ2-7, with 10 bases fitting TRBD1. The J call is uncertain, as TRBJ2-5 better fits the DNA end. From germline, CDR1 is DFQATT and CDR2 SNEGSKA (reference sequence). The CDR3 has 14 amino acids.

This clonotype has at least ten counts. This sequence joins TRBV29-1 and TRBJ2-7; 7 bases map to TRBD1. V lost 1 base to trimming and J lost 3 bases; unmatched junction nucleotides: 3. The length of the CDR3 is 13 residues. Germline values: CDR1 SQVTM, CDR2 ANQGSEA. The DNA of the CDR3 is TGCAGCGTTGAAGGGGACAGAAGCTACGAGCAGTACTTC. This sequence encodes CSVEGDRSYEQYF.

The chain couples TRBV27 to TRBJ2-7; TRBD1 matches 7 bases. The CDR3 is 15 residues long. V dropped 7 bases and J dropped 2; count of bases not matched to a gene: 11. Per germline, CDR1 MNHEY and CDR2 SMNVEV (reference sequence). The CDR3 spells CASTPRGQSPYEQYF. The DNA for the CDR3 is TGTGCCAGCACCCCTCGGGGACAGTCCCCCTACGAGCAGTACTTC.

In its sample, this clonotype was seen a few times. The CDR3 loop reads CASSYRWTSTDTQYF. The CDR3 nucleotides read TGTGCCAGCAGTTACCGATGGACAAGCACAGATACGCAGTATTTT. V usage is TRBV12-3 or TRBV12-4 and J usage is TRBJ2-3, with a possible D match to TRBD1 (5 bases). The CDR3 is 15 amino acids. The germline V and J ends were trimmed by 4 bases and 0 bases, with 11 bases remaining between them.

The rearrangement links TRBV5-1 to TRBJ2-3, with 7 bases matching TRBD2. Germline-derived CDR1 and CDR2 are SGHRS and YFSETQ. V was pared by 7 bases and J by 6 bases, with 17 bases of the junction left unmatched. The CDR3 consists of 16 residues. This CDR3 is CASAKQTSQGSDTQYF. The CDR3 nucleotides read TGCGCCAGCGCTAAACAGACTAGCCAAGGGTCGGATACGCAGTATTTT.